This paragraph reports one T cell receptor beta chain. Assay: immunoSEQ multiplex PCR; the TCRdb copy retains only in-frame clones and omits some. There are 60,000 or so clones in the sample; just under 90% occur only once, and more than 4% lies in the top ten. The data derive from a study of technical replicates of blood from a handful of donors. CDR1 and CDR2 from the germline V gene are MGHRA and YSYEKL. The CDR3 loop spans 13 amino acids. Trimming at V came to 6 bases and at J to 8 bases, leaving 2 bases not matched to a gene. Sequencing was performed on PBMCs. The source is a human donor in good health. Some clones in this sample may be carry-over from other donors' samples. The genes are TRBV4-1 and TRBJ2-1; 12 bases fit TRBD2. For the CDR3, the DNA is TGCGCCAGCAGGACTAGCGGGAGTGATGAGCAGTTCTTC. Translation: CASRTSGSDEQFF.